The next 18 T cell receptor beta chains were all read from a single sample in a study of Ad26.COV2.S vaccination and SARS-CoV-2 variants. Method: immunoSEQ multiplex PCR; TCRdb's copy keeps in-frame clones and lacks some. The data contain 450,000 to 550,000 clones, around 89% of them singletons. The sample's treatment: some 20 received Ad26.COV2.S at low or high dose, single or two shots; a few received placebo; per-sample allocation not given. The investigators took samples on day 63 after the first vaccine or placebo injection. The sample in question was peripheral blood, obtained in a trial of Ad26.COV2.S vaccine versus placebo. These receptors all stem from a person between 18 and 65 years old who received the Ad26.COV2.S COVID-19 vaccine or a placebo.

This chain links TRBV5-1 with TRBJ1-1, with 10 bases that match TRBD1. The trim removed 4 bases at V and 0 bases at J, leaving 12 bases unmatched. This CDR3 has 18 residues. The germline V gene has CDR1 SGHRS and CDR2 YFSETQ. The CDR3 loop is CASSPNAPGTGVNTEAFF. The DNA of the CDR3 is TGCGCCAGCAGCCCCAATGCACCGGGGACAGGGGTGAACACTGAAGCTTTCTTT.

The V call is TRBV3-1 (or the pseudogene TRBV3-2), the J call TRBJ2-3; D is unresolved. V lost 1 base and J 6 bases, leaving 14 bases between the germline ends. The germline V gene has CDR1 LGHDT and CDR2 YNNKEL (reference sequence). This CDR3 has 15 residues. The CDR3 DNA is TGTGCCAGCAGCCAAGGTTCTTGGGCCTCGGATACGCAGTATTTT. Its translation is CASSQGSWASDTQYF.

The chain couples TRBV6-5 to TRBJ1-1; D is unresolved. The germline gives CDR1 MNHEY, CDR2 SVGAGI. CDR3 size: 15 residues. The germline V and J ends were trimmed by 2 bases and 4 bases, with 14 bases remaining between them. The CDR3 DNA follows: TGTGCCAGCAGTTACGGCCAAAGAGGGAGCACTGAAGCTTTCTTT. Its translation is CASSYGQRGSTEAFF.

The chain is built from TRBV6-2 or TRBV6-3 and TRBJ1-5; D possibly corresponds to TRBD1 (5 bases). The CDR3 consists of 13 residues. From germline, CDR1 is MNHEY and CDR2 SVGEGT. V was pared by 5 bases and J by 7 bases, with 12 bases between. CDR3 region: CASSRGTRQPQHF. CDR3 sequence (DNA): TGTGCCAGCAGTCGGGGGACGAGACAGCCCCAGCATTTT.

This chain connects TRBV6-5 to TRBJ1-2; TRBD1 agrees at 7 bases. CDR3 length: 12 residues. The germline V gene has CDR1 MNHEY and CDR2 SVGAGI. V lost 5 bases to trimming and J lost 7 bases; unmatched junction nucleotides: 4. The CDR3 bases are TGTGCCAGCAGTAGGACAGGACGTGGCTACACCTTC. It codes for CASSRTGRGYTF.

V and J are TRBV18 and TRBJ1-1; unclear D gene. CDR1 is KGHSH, CDR2 LQKENI, per germline. V lost 2 bases, J lost 1 base, and 5 bases lay in between. There are 13 residues in the CDR3. The CDR3 bases are TGTGCCAGCTCACCAGTTCAGAACACTGAAGCTTTCTTT. It encodes CASSPVQNTEAFF.

This sequence joins TRBV7-6 and TRBJ2-1; 9 bases map to TRBD1. V gave up 5 bases and J gave up 6 bases; unmatched junction bases: 11. The CDR3 extends over 16 amino acids. Looked up from germline, CDR1 is SGHVS and CDR2 is FNYEAQ. In DNA form, the CDR3 reads TGTGCCAGCAGCCAGGGACAGGGCGGTTTCGGCAATGAGCAGTTCTTC. Its translation: CASSQGQGGFGNEQFF.

This rearrangement joins TRBV7-2 to TRBJ2-5, with D hard to call. V dropped 2 bases and J dropped 4 bases, with 5 bases sitting between them. The CDR3 covers 12 residues. The germline V gene has CDR1 SGHTA and CDR2 FQGNSA. The CDR3 coding sequence is TGTGCCAGCAGCTTATCACGAGAGACCCAGTACTTC. Protein: CASSLSRETQYF.

The CDR3 sequence: CATKQGAVEAFF. CDR3 DNA: TGTGCCACCAAACAGGGGGCCGTTGAAGCTTTCTTT. This chain connects TRBV19 to TRBJ1-1, with 9 bases that match TRBD1. The CDR3 runs 12 residues. Germline trimming cut 10 bases from V and 7 bases from J; bases unmatched to any gene: 7. Germline CDR1 reads LNHDA; CDR2 reads SQIVND (reference sequence).

The gene calls are TRBV7-2 and TRBJ2-2; TRBD1 agrees at 7 bases. Per the germline V gene, CDR1 is SGHTA and CDR2 is FQGNSA. The CDR3 has 14 residues. The V and J ends lost 4 bases and 8 bases, in that order; junction bases with no gene match: 7. This chain's CDR3 is CASSSNRGSGELFF. The CDR3 DNA reads as TGTGCCAGCAGCTCCAACAGGGGCTCTGGGGAGCTGTTTTTT.

V usage is TRBV30 and J usage is TRBJ1-5, with D possibly being TRBD1 (5 bases). The CDR3 loop spans 15 amino acids. Trimming pared 3 bases from V and 2 bases from J, leaving 14 bases between. Germline-derived CDR1 and CDR2 are GTSNPN and SVGIG (reference sequence). CDR3 protein: CAWSHHSGGNQPQHF. In DNA form, the CDR3 reads TGTGCCTGGAGCCACCACTCGGGGGGCAATCAGCCCCAGCATTTT.

The chain has TRBV19 and TRBJ1-5; no clear D gene. The V end was cut by 1 base, the J end by 0 bases, with 7 bases between. Germline CDR1 is LNHDA and CDR2 is SQIVND (reference sequence). The length of the CDR3 is 15 residues. The CDR3 spells CASSIGSYSNQPQHF. CDR3 coding DNA: TGTGCCAGTAGTATAGGGTCTTATAGCAATCAGCCCCAGCATTTT. Combining the CDR3 with reference TRBV19 and TRBJ1-5 gives the whole variable domain DGGITQSPKYLFRKEGQNVTLSCEQNLNHDAMYWYRQDPGQGLRLIYYSQIVNDFQKGDIAEGYSVSREKKESFPLTVTSAQKNPTAFYLCASSIGSYSNQPQHFGDGTRLSIL.

In its sample, this clone was seen once. V usage is TRBV5-1 and J usage is TRBJ2-2; tentatively, D is TRBD2 (5 bases). Trimming left V 4 bases short and J 4 bases short, with 11 bases between. The CDR3 has 14 residues. Germline-derived CDR1 and CDR2 are SGHRS and YFSETQ. The CDR3 sequence: CASSLYSGTGELFF. For the CDR3, the DNA is TGCGCCAGCAGCCTATACAGCGGCACCGGGGAGCTGTTTTTT.

The J gene is TRBJ2-1, the V gene TRBV4-1; D is unclear. The V gene's germline CDR1 is MGHRA and CDR2 YSYEKL. Trimming pared 4 bases from V and 2 bases from J, leaving 9 bases between. This CDR3 contains 14 residues. The CDR3 DNA follows: TGCGCCAGCAGCCCCTATGGGGCCTACAATGAGCAGTTCTTC. Its translation: CASSPYGAYNEQFF.

The chain joins TRBV2 to TRBJ1-3; D remains unclear. Germline V gene lookup returns CDR1 SNHLY and CDR2 FYNNEI. CDR3 length: 17 amino acids. V shed 4 bases and J shed 0 bases, with 16 bases lying between them. CDR3 residues: CASSGTHYLNSGNTIYF. CDR3 in DNA: TGTGCCAGCAGTGGGACGCACTACCTAAACTCTGGAAACACCATATATTTT.

The CDR3: CASSGPSSGSPLHF. The DNA for the CDR3 is TGTGCCAGCAGCGGACCATCATCGGGTTCACCCCTCCACTTT. This chain links TRBV9 with TRBJ1-6; D uncertain. V lost 3 bases to trimming and J lost 9 bases, with 13 bases between them. Germline CDR1 reads SGDLS; CDR2 reads YYNGEE. The CDR3 contains 14 residues.

The chain recombines TRBV10-3 with TRBJ2-3; 8 bases agree with TRBD1. The ends lost 5 bases at V and 1 base at J; junction bases unmatched: 2. CDR1 and CDR2 from the germline V gene are ENHRY and SYGVKD. CDR3 length: 14 residues. The CDR3, as DNA: TGTGCCATCAGTACGGGACAGGGCACAGATACGCAGTATTTT. It yields the protein CAISTGQGTDTQYF.

Only a few counts were recorded for this clone. The V call is TRBV28, the J call TRBJ1-1; no firm D call. The germline gives CDR1 MDHEN, CDR2 SYDVKM. This CDR3 comprises 13 residues. The V end lost 3 bases, the J end lost 9 bases, and 14 bases lay between the germline ends. The CDR3 region has the DNA TGTGCCAGCAGTTTCGTAGCCCGGCGGCAAGCTTTCTTT. Encoded protein: CASSFVARRQAFF.